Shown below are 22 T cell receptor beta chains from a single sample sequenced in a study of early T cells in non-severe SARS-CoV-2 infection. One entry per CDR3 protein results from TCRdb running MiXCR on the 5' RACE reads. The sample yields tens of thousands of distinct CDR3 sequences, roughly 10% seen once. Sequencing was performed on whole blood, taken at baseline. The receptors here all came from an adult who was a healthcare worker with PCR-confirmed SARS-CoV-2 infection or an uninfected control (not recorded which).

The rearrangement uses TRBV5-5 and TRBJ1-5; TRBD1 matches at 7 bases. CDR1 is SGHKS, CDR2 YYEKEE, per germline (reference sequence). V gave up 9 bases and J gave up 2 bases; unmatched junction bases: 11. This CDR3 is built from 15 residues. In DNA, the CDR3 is TGTGCCACCCGAGAAGGGGGCTCTGGCAATCAGCCCCAGCATTTT. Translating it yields CATREGGSGNQPQHF.

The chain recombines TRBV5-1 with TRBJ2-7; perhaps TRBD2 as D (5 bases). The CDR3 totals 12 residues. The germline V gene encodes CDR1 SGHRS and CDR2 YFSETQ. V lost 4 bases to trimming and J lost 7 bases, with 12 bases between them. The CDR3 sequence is CASSQGWEEQYF. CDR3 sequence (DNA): TGCGCCAGCAGCCAAGGTTGGGAGGAGCAGTACTTC.

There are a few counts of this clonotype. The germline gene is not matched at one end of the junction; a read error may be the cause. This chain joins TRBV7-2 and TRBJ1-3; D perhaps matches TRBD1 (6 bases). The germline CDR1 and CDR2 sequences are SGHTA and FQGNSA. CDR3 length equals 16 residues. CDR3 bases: TGTGCCAGCAGCATAGGGGGTGGAAGGTCTGAAAACACCATATATTTT. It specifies CASSIGGGRSENTIYF.

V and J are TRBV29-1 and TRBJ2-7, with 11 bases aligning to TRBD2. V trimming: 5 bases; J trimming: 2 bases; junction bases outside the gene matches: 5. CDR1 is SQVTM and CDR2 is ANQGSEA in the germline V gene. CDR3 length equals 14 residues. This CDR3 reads CSVKLAGVTYEQYF. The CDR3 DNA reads TGCAGCGTTAAACTAGCGGGGGTGACCTACGAGCAGTACTTC.

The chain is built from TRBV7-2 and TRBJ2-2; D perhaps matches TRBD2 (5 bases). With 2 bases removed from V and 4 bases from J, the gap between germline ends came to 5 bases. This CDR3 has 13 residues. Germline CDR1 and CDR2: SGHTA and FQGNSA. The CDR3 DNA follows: TGTGCCAGCAGCTTACTAGCCACCGGGGAGCTGTTTTTT. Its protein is CASSLLATGELFF.

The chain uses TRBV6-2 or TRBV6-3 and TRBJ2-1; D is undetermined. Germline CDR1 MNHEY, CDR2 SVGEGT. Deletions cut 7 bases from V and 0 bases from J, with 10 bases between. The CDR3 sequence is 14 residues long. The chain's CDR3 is CASTWGSSYNEQFF. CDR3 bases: TGTGCCAGCACTTGGGGATCCTCCTACAATGAGCAGTTCTTC.

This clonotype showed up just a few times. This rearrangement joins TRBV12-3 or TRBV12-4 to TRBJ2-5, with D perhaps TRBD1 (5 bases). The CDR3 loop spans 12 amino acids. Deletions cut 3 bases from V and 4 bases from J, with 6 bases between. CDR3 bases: TGTGCCAGCAGTTTTAGGGGAGAGACCCAGTACTTC. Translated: CASSFRGETQYF.

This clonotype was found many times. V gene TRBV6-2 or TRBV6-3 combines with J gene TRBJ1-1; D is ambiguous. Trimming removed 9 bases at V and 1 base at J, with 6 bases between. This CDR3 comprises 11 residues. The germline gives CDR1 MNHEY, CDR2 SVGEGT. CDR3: CASRRNTEAFF. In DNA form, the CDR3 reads TGTGCCAGTCGCAGGAACACTGAAGCTTTCTTT.

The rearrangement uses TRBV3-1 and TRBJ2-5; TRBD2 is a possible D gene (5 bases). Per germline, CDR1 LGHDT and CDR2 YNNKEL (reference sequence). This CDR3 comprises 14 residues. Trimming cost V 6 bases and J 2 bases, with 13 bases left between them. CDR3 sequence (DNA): TGTGCCAGCAGACTTGGACTCAGTCAAGAGACCCAGTACTTC. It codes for CASRLGLSQETQYF.

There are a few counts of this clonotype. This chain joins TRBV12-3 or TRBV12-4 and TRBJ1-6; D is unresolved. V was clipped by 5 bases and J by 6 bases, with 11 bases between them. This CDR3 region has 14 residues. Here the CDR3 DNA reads TGTGCCAGCAGTAAGGGAGCGGGTAATTCACCCCTCCACTTT. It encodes CASSKGAGNSPLHF.

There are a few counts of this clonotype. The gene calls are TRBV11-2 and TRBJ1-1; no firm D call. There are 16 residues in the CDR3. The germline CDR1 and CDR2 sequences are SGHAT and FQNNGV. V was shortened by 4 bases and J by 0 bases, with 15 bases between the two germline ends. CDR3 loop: CASSSNPPTVNTEAFF. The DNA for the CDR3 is TGTGCCAGCAGCTCAAACCCCCCCACAGTGAACACTGAAGCTTTCTTT.

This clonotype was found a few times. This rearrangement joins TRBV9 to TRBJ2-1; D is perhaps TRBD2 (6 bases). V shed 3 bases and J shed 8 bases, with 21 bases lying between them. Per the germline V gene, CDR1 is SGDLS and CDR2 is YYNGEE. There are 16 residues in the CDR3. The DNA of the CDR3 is TGTGCCAGCAGCGCACCCACTGGCCCTACGGGGGATGAGCAGTTCTTC. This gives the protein CASSAPTGPTGDEQFF.

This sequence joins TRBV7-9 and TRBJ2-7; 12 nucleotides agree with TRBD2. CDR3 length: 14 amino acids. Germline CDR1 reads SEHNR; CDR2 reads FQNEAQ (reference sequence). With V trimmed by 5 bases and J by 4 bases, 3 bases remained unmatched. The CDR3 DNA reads TGTGCCAGCAGCCCGACTAGCGGGAGTTACGAGCAGTACTTC. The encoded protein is CASSPTSGSYEQYF.

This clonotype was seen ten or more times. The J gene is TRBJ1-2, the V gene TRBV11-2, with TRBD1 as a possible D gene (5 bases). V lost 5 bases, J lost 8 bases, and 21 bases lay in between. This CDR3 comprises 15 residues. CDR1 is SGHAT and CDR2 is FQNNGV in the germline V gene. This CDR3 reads CASSQDRTSMSGYTF. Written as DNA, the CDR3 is TGTGCCAGCAGCCAAGACAGAACCTCTATGAGCGGCTACACCTTC. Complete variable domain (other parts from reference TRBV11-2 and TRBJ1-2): EAGVAQSPRYKIIEKRQSVAFWCNPISGHATLYWYQQILGQGPKLLIQFQNNGVVDDSQLPKDRFSAERLKGVDSTLKIQPAKLEDSAVYLCASSQDRTSMSGYTFGSGTRLTVV.

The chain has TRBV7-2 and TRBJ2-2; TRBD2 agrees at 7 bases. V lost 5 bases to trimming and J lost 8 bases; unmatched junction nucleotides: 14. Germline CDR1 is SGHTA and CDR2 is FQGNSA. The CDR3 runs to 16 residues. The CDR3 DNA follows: TGTGCCAGCAGCCCGATCCCGGGACTACTGAGGGGGGAGCTGTTTTTT. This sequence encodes CASSPIPGLLRGELFF.

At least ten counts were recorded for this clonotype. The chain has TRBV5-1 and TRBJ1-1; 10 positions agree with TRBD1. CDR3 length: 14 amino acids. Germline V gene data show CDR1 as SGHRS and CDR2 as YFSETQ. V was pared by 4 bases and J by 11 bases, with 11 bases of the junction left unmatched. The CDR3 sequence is CASSLLSDRGKAFF. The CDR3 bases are TGCGCCAGCAGCCTCCTTTCGGACAGGGGGAAGGCTTTCTTT.

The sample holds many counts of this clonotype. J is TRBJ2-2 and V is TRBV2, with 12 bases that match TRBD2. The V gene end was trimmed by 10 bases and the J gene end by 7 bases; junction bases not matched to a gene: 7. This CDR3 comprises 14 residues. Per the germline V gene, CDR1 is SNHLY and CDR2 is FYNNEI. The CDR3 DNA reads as TGTGCCATCGCGACTAGCGGGAGTTACGGGGAGCTGTTTTTT. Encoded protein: CAIATSGSYGELFF.

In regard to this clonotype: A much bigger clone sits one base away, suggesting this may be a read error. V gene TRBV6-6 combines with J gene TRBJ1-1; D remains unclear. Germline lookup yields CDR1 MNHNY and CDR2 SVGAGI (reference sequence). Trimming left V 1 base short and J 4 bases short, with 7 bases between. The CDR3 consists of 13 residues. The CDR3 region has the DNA TGTGCCAGCAGTTACTTATCATCCACTGAAGCTTTCTTT. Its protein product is CASSYLSSTEAFF.

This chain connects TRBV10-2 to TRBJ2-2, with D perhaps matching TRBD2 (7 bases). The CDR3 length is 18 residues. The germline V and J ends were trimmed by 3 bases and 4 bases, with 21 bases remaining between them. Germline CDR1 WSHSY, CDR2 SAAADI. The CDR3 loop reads CASSEERFAGALTGELFF. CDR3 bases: TGCGCCAGCAGTGAAGAAAGATTTGCGGGGGCTCTCACCGGGGAGCTGTTTTTT.

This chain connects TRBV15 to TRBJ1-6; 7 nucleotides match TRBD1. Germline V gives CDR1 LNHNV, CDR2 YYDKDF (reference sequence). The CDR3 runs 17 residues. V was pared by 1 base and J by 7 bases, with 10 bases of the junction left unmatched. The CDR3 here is CATSRGPDRVANSPLHF. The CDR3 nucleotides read TGTGCCACCAGCAGAGGGCCCGACAGGGTGGCGAATTCACCCCTCCACTTT.

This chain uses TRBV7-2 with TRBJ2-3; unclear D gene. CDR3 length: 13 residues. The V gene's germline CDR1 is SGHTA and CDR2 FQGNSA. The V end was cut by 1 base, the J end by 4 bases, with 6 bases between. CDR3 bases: TGTGCCAGCAGCTTAGGCCGGCCAGATACGCAGTATTTT. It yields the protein CASSLGRPDTQYF.

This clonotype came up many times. DNA for the CDR3: TGTGCCAGCAGCCAGGGACAGGAGCATGAAGCTTTCTTT. Protein sequence: CASSQGQEHEAFF. The chain is built from TRBV7-9 and TRBJ1-1; 8 positions match TRBD1. V dropped 5 bases and J dropped 7; count of bases not matched to a gene: 6. Looked up from germline, CDR1 is SEHNR and CDR2 is FQNEAQ (reference sequence). The CDR3 loop spans 13 amino acids.